This T cell receptor (beta chain) is drawn from a study of T cells in Graves' hyperthyroidism and ophthalmopathy. This clonotype was seen repeatedly, ten times or more. What was amplified from RNA transcripts were TCR beta CDR3 regions. With the HTBI primer set, the TCR CDR3 went through a first round of RT-PCR. One entry per CDR3 protein, called by TCRdb with MiXCR from the multiplex PCR reads. The data show 300,000 to 450,000 distinct CDR3 sequences, with around 25% seen just once and 70% to 75% held by the top ten. V was shortened by 6 bases and J by 10 bases, with 13 bases between the two germline ends. The CDR3 is 12 amino acids. Germline V gene lookup returns CDR1 SNHLY and CDR2 FYNNEI.

The sequence was collected from a man aged 45-60 years with Graves' hyperthyroidism. Sequencing was done on a sample of blood. The rearrangement joins TRBV2 to TRBJ2-1; a weak D match, TRBD2 (6 bases). The CDR3, as DNA: TGTGCCAGCAGAATACCGGGGGTGGAGCAGTTCTTC. This codes for CASRIPGVEQFF.